This passage covers 20 T cell receptor beta chains from one sample sequenced in a study of T cell changes during pregnancy in multiple sclerosis. Assay used: immunoSEQ multiplex PCR; TCRdb lists only in-frame clones, some missing. The sample carries approximately 100,000 clones, around 94% recorded once. Sequenced here: peripheral blood, sampled after pregnancy. Receptors were obtained from a female donor with multiple sclerosis, enrolled in a pregnancy study.

This rearrangement joins TRBV29-1 to TRBJ1-6; no reliable D call. CDR1 and CDR2 (germline): SQVTM, ANQGSEA. The CDR3 contains 11 residues. Trimming cost V 4 bases and J 14 bases, with 12 bases left between them. As DNA, the CDR3 is TGCAGCGTTGTCATTGCCAGTACCCTCCACTTT. Translated: CSVVIASTLHF.

This chain links TRBV20-1 with TRBJ2-5; D call uncertain. Trimming left V 6 bases short and J 0 bases short, with 2 bases between. In germline, CDR1 is DFQATT, CDR2 SNEGSKA (reference sequence). The CDR3 consists of 10 residues. CDR3 bases: TGCAGTGCCGACCAAGAGACCCAGTACTTC. It yields the protein CSADQETQYF.

The chain is built from TRBV18 and TRBJ1-3; D call uncertain. V was shortened by 6 bases and J by 0 bases, with 15 bases between the two germline ends. Germline V gene sequence: CDR1 KGHSH, CDR2 LQKENI. CDR3 length: 16 amino acids. CDR3 sequence (DNA): TGTGCCAGCTCGCTGATGAGGGTTAGCTCTGGAAACACCATATATTTT. Protein product: CASSLMRVSSGNTIYF.

This chain uses TRBV7-8 with TRBJ2-7; 14 nucleotides match TRBD2. From germline, CDR1 is SGHVS and CDR2 FQNEAQ. The CDR3 sequence is 19 residues long. V shed 5 bases, J shed 2 bases, and the junction held 14 bases outside the gene matches. The chain's CDR3 is CASSPYRLAGGYPAYEQYF. Written as DNA, the CDR3 is TGTGCCAGCAGCCCTTATCGACTAGCGGGGGGGTATCCTGCCTACGAGCAGTACTTC. Full variable domain (outside the CDR3, taken from reference TRBV7-8 and TRBJ2-7): GAGVSQSPRYKVAKRGQDVALRCDPISGHVSLFWYQQALGQGPEFLTYFQNEAQLDKSGLPSDRFFAERPEGSVSTLKIQRTQQEDSAVYLCASSPYRLAGGYPAYEQYFGPGTRLTVT.

This sequence joins TRBV20-1 and TRBJ2-5; D might be TRBD2 (5 bases). The better agreement between TRBJ2-7 and the DNA end casts doubt on the J call. The germline V gene encodes CDR1 DFQATT and CDR2 SNEGSKA (reference sequence). The CDR3 spans 11 residues. The CDR3 coding sequence is TGCAGTGCCTCCCGGGGAAACGAGCAGTACTTC. This sequence encodes CSASRGNEQYF.

This chain joins TRBV2 and TRBJ2-3, with TRBD1 matching 8 bases. From germline, CDR1 is SNHLY and CDR2 FYNNEI. This CDR3 region has 15 residues. V gave up 2 bases and J gave up 3 bases; unmatched junction bases: 4. The CDR3 reads CASSEQGAPTDTQYF. The CDR3 nucleotides are TGTGCCAGCAGTGAACAGGGGGCTCCTACAGATACGCAGTATTTT.

This clone was recorded once. V is TRBV5-1 and J is TRBJ2-7; no clear D gene. Germline V gene sequence: CDR1 SGHRS, CDR2 YFSETQ. The V end was cut by 4 bases, the J end by 2 bases, with 13 bases between. There are 14 residues in the CDR3. The CDR3 sequence: CASSPGDSTYEQYF. The CDR3 nucleotides are TGCGCCAGCAGCCCCGGAGATTCGACCTACGAGCAGTACTTC.

This clone was seen once. V is TRBV5-5 and J is TRBJ1-2; D remains unclear. Germline CDR1 reads SGHKS; CDR2 reads YYEKEE (reference sequence). The V end was cut by 0 bases, the J end by 1 base, with 7 bases between. CDR3 size: 14 residues. The DNA for the CDR3 is TGTGCCAGCAGCTTGGTAGGAGTTAACTATGGCTACACCTTC. Protein: CASSLVGVNYGYTF.

This clone was counted a few times. V gene TRBV25-1 combines with J gene TRBJ2-3; 9 bases map to TRBD2. J lost 8 bases, V lost 7 bases, and 13 bases had no gene match. Germline CDR1 reads MGHDK; CDR2 reads SYGVNS. The CDR3 is made up of 15 amino acids. The CDR3 DNA is TGTGCCAGCAATCCGGGGACTAGCTCGGGTGGTACGCAGTATTTT. Translating it yields CASNPGTSSGGTQYF.

This clone was counted a single time. The chain employs TRBV5-1 and TRBJ2-2, with no clear D. CDR1 and CDR2 (germline): SGHRS, YFSETQ. The CDR3 is 16 residues long. The germline V and J ends were trimmed by 4 bases and 4 bases, with 17 bases remaining between them. As DNA, the CDR3 is TGCGCCAGCAGCCCTGCCCCTATCGCCTCCACCGGGGAGCTGTTTTTT. It specifies CASSPAPIASTGELFF.

The V and J genes are TRBV15 and TRBJ2-5; 13 nucleotides align to TRBD2. The junction had 7 bases not matched to a gene; V was cut back by 0 bases and J by 6 bases. Germline loops: CDR1 LNHNV, CDR2 YYDKDF (reference sequence). The CDR3 runs to 17 residues. The CDR3 sequence is CATSRDDRGLAGKTQYF. CDR3 in DNA: TGTGCCACCAGCAGAGATGATAGGGGACTAGCGGGGAAGACCCAGTACTTC. Drawing the rest from reference TRBV15 and TRBJ2-5, the complete variable domain is DAMVIQNPRYQVTQFGKPVTLSCSQTLNHNVMYWYQQKSSQAPKLLFHYYDKDFNNEADTPDNFQSRRPNTSFCFLDIRSPGLGDTAMYLCATSRDDRGLAGKTQYFGPGTRLLVL.

This clone was recorded once. V usage is TRBV4-2 and J usage is TRBJ1-2; 7 bases match TRBD1. Germline V CDR1 and CDR2: LGHNA, YNFKEQ. The CDR3 is 15 residues long. After removal of 1 base from V and 1 base from J, the junction contained 3 bases not matched to a gene. The CDR3, as DNA: TGTGCCAGCAGCCAAGGGACAGGACTTAACTATGGCTACACCTTC. Its translation is CASSQGTGLNYGYTF.

The gene calls are TRBV2 and TRBJ2-3, with 8 bases aligning to TRBD2. CDR1 is SNHLY and CDR2 is FYNNEI in the germline V gene. J was trimmed by 2 bases and V by 5 bases; bases with no gene match: 9. The CDR3 has 16 residues. CDR3 loop: CASSPGTSSFTDTQYF. The CDR3 DNA reads TGTGCCAGCAGTCCCGGGACTAGTTCATTCACAGATACGCAGTATTTT.

The chain's CDR3 is CASRITSGPTYEQYF. As DNA, the CDR3 is TGTGCCAGCAGGATTACTAGCGGGCCAACCTACGAGCAGTACTTC. The chain recombines TRBV28 with TRBJ2-7; 9 bases fit TRBD2. The CDR3 extends over 15 amino acids. V dropped 6 bases and J dropped 2; count of bases not matched to a gene: 8. Looked up from germline, CDR1 is MDHEN and CDR2 is SYDVKM.

This clone showed up just a few times. The rearrangement joins TRBV27 to TRBJ1-1; possible D gene TRBD1, 5 bases. The CDR3 extends over 13 amino acids. With 10 bases removed from V and 4 bases from J, the gap between germline ends came to 16 bases. CDR1 MNHEY and CDR2 SMNVEV come from the germline V gene (reference sequence). CDR3 protein: CATRTLMGTEAFF. The DNA for the CDR3 is TGTGCCACACGGACACTCATGGGCACTGAAGCTTTCTTT.

The V and J genes are TRBV28 and TRBJ2-1; the match to TRBD2 covers 7 bases. Germline-derived CDR1 and CDR2 are MDHEN and SYDVKM. V shed 6 bases, J shed 2 bases, and the junction held 7 bases outside the gene matches. The CDR3 has 15 amino acids. CDR3 in DNA: TGTGCCAGCAGGGGATCTAGCGGCGCCTACAATGAGCAGTTCTTC. Translating gives CASRGSSGAYNEQFF. Combining the CDR3 with reference TRBV28 and TRBJ2-1 gives the whole variable domain DVKVTQSSRYLVKRTGEKVFLECVQDMDHENMFWYRQDPGLGLRLIYFSYDVKMKEKGDIPEGYSVSREKKERFSLILESASTNQTSMYLCASRGSSGAYNEQFFGPGTRLTVL.

The chain links TRBV6-6 to TRBJ1-2, with a weak D call TRBD1 (6 bases). V was shortened by 1 base and J by 5 bases, with 8 bases between the two germline ends. The CDR3 length is 13 residues. Per the germline V gene, CDR1 is MNHNY and CDR2 is SVGAGI (reference sequence). The CDR3 loop is CASSYWQGYGYTF. CDR3 nucleotides: TGTGCCAGCAGTTACTGGCAGGGGTATGGCTACACCTTC.

The rearrangement links TRBV20-1 to TRBJ2-5; the D is unclear. V gave up 3 bases and J gave up 10 bases, with 12 bases separating them. From germline, CDR1 is DFQATT and CDR2 SNEGSKA (reference sequence). The CDR3 is 11 residues long. CDR3 sequence (DNA): TGCAGTGCTAGCCGAGGCGTTGTCCAGTACTTC. The encoded protein is CSASRGVVQYF.

The V and J genes are TRBV10-1 and TRBJ2-1; 14 bases fit TRBD2. With V trimmed by 2 bases and J by 10 bases, 4 bases remained unmatched. Germline CDR1 reads WNHNN; CDR2 reads SYGVQD (reference sequence). The CDR3 has 15 residues. The CDR3 nucleotides read TGCGCCAGCAGTGAGGAGACTAGCGGGAGGGGCGAGCAGTTCTTC. This translates into CASSEETSGRGEQFF.

Written as DNA, the CDR3 is TGTGCCAGCTCACCAGTGGCAGGGGGAACGGGGATTTCGAACACTGAAGCTTTCTTT. It yields the protein CASSPVAGGTGISNTEAFF. The J gene is TRBJ1-1, the V gene TRBV18, with TRBD1 matching 7 bases. The trim removed 2 bases at V and 1 base at J, leaving 16 bases unmatched. From germline, CDR1 is KGHSH and CDR2 LQKENI. The CDR3 loop spans 19 amino acids.